These 24 T cell receptor beta chains came from one sample sequenced in a study of tumor-infiltrating lymphocytes in primary liver carcinoma. DNA and RNA were both co-extracted from about 19-30 mg of bulk tissue that had not been sorted. Total RNA amounting to roughly 480 ng was the source from which TCR beta cDNA was made with a constant-region primer. Modified slightly, ARM-PCR produced TCR beta libraries over three nested multiplex PCR rounds. In the first two PCR rounds, TRBV1-TRBV30 forward primers were paired with a C-beta reverse primer, and each round lasted approximately 10 cycles. TCRdb itself ran the multiplex PCR reads through MiXCR, one entry per CDR3 protein. The repertoire holds under 200,000 distinct CDR3 sequences, with 70% to 90% as singletons. The source material was tumor tissue from primary liver carcinoma. Receptor source: a man in his forties or fifties with primary liver carcinoma and hepatitis B virus infection.

This clonotype came up many times. The chain has TRBV28 and TRBJ2-7; 9 bases are shared with TRBD2. CDR3 length: 16 amino acids. Germline trimming cut 4 bases from V and 0 bases from J; bases unmatched to any gene: 7. Per the germline V gene, CDR1 is MDHEN and CDR2 is SYDVKM. The CDR3 is CASSSGLALGSYEQYF. The CDR3 DNA is TGTGCCAGCAGTTCCGGACTAGCGTTAGGCTCCTACGAGCAGTACTTC.

As regards this clonotype: This may arise from a read error, as a much more abundant clone is one base away. For the CDR3, the DNA is TGTACCGTAACCCCCCGGGACAGCTCCTACAATGAGCAGTTCTTC. Its translation: CTVTPRDSSYNEQFF. The chain employs TRBV10-3 and TRBJ2-1; 7 bases line up with TRBD1. Germline CDR1 and CDR2: ENHRY and SYGVKD. This CDR3 has 15 residues.

About this clonotype itself: This CDR3 fails to terminate in the conserved phenylalanine or tryptophan, so it likely reflects a read error. The CDR3 nucleotides are TGCAGTGTTGCTGGCGGAGATAGCACAGATACGCAGTATTTG. Residues: CSVAGGDSTDTQYL. The chain employs TRBV29-1 and TRBJ2-3; D remains ambiguous. The germline gives CDR1 SQVTM, CDR2 ANQGSEA. The CDR3 covers 14 residues.

To note about this clonotype: One end of the junction does not line up with germline, which may come from a read error. This rearrangement joins TRBV6-2 or TRBV6-3 to TRBJ2-1, with 14 bases matching TRBD2. Germline V lookup: CDR1 MNHEY, CDR2 SVGEGT. This CDR3 comprises 16 residues. The CDR3 DNA sequence: TGTGCCAACAGACCCAGGACTAGCGGGAGGACCAATGAGCAGCTCTTC. Residues: CANRPRTSGRTNEQLF.

This clonotype was seen only once. The junction shows a germline mismatch at one end, possibly a read error. The chain joins TRBV7-8 to TRBJ2-1, with 7 bases fitting TRBD1. The CDR3 is made up of 17 amino acids. Germline CDR1 SGHVS, CDR2 FQNEAQ. The CDR3 loop is CASNFGQVALKHNEQFF. CDR3 DNA sequence: TGCGCCAGCAACTTCGGACAGGTGGCCCTGAAACACAATGAGCAGTTCTTC.

Many counts were recorded for this clonotype. The chain recombines TRBV4-1 with TRBJ2-3; no reliable D call. CDR1 is MGHRA, CDR2 YSYEKL, per germline. CDR3 length equals 13 residues. V shed 1 base and J shed 2 bases, with 4 bases lying between them. This CDR3 is CASSQVFTDTQYF. CDR3 nucleotides: TGCGCCAGCAGCCAAGTTTTCACAGATACGCAGTATTTT.

As for this clonotype: Germline and junction disagree at one end, which may indicate a read error. V and J are TRBV6-5 and TRBJ2-7, with 9 positions matching TRBD2. Germline V lookup: CDR1 MNHEY, CDR2 SVGAGI. The CDR3 has 14 amino acids. The CDR3 DNA sequence: TGCGCCAACAGTTACCTTAGCGGGAGCTACGAGCAGTACTTC. This encodes CANSYLSGSYEQYF.

This chain joins TRBV7-2 and TRBJ2-5, with TRBD2 matching 10 bases. The trim removed 5 bases at V and 5 bases at J, leaving 14 bases unmatched. Germline V lookup: CDR1 SGHTA, CDR2 FQGNSA. CDR3 length: 17 residues. The CDR3 region has the DNA TGTGCCAGCAGCCCCCGGACAAGCGGGAGGGCCATTGAGACCCAGTACTTC. It translates to CASSPRTSGRAIETQYF.

With regard to this clonotype: One end of the junction does not line up with germline, which may come from a read error. The chain combines TRBV11-1 with TRBJ2-1; no firm D call. This CDR3 has 16 residues. Germline V gene data show CDR1 as SGHAT and CDR2 as FQDESV (reference sequence). The CDR3: CVSSPQVVDSYNEQFF. The DNA for the CDR3 is TGTGTCAGCAGCCCCCAGGTGGTGGACTCCTACAATGAGCAGTTCTTC.

This clonotype was picked up one time. It may be a read error: a sequence one base away is much more abundant. This rearrangement joins TRBV30 to TRBJ1-1; possibly TRBD1 for D (5 bases). This CDR3 comprises 13 residues. Trimming took 4 bases from V and 9 from J, leaving 18 bases between them. Germline V gives CDR1 GTSNPN, CDR2 SVGIG (reference sequence). CDR3 sequence reads: CAWTAFEGTKAFF. CDR3 nucleotide sequence: TGTGCCTGGACGGCCTTCGAGGGGACTAAAGCTTTCTTT.

This clonotype was seen once. One end of the junction varies from germline; a read error may be responsible. This rearrangement joins TRBV12-3 or TRBV12-4 to TRBJ1-1; maybe TRBD1 (5 bases). This CDR3 has 14 residues. The chain's CDR3 is CASTRVGLNNEAFF. DNA for the CDR3: TGTGCCAGCACCCGCGTGGGGCTGAACAATGAAGCTTTCTTT.

The chain links TRBV6-5 to TRBJ2-7; D unresolved. This CDR3 has 14 residues. Deletions cut 0 bases from V and 3 bases from J, with 9 bases between. Per germline, CDR1 MNHEY and CDR2 SVGAGI. The CDR3 spells CASSYSARRYEQYF. The CDR3 nucleotides read TGTGCCAGCAGTTACTCGGCAAGGCGCTACGAGCAGTACTTC.

Turning to this clonotype: One end of the junction is discordant with germline, which a read error may explain. This chain links TRBV14 with TRBJ2-7; D remains unclear. Germline V gene lookup returns CDR1 SGHDN and CDR2 FVKESK. This CDR3 is 12 amino acids long. The CDR3, as DNA: TGTACCAGTAGCCAAGAATTCTACGAGCAGTACTTC. Translated, it gives CTSSQEFYEQYF.

There are a few counts of this clonotype. The junction and the germline gene differ at one end; a read error may be behind it. The chain couples TRBV6-1 to TRBJ2-7; TRBD1 matches 8 bases. The CDR3 contains 14 residues. Germline CDR1 MNHNS, CDR2 SASEGT. The CDR3 DNA reads TGTGCCAGGAGCACCGGGACAGGCCCCTACAAGCAGTACTTC. This sequence encodes CARSTGTGPYKQYF.

About this clonotype: A much larger clone differs from this one at a single base, so this may be a read error. V is TRBV5-5 and J is TRBJ2-7; the match to TRBD2 covers 7 bases. V was pared by 0 bases and J by 2 bases, with 8 bases of the junction left unmatched. Germline V gives CDR1 SGHKS, CDR2 YYEKEE (reference sequence). The length of the CDR3 is 16 residues. The CDR3 DNA reads as TGTGCCAGCAGCTTGGTACTAGCGAAGAGCACCTACGAGCAGTACTTC. It specifies CASSLVLAKSTYEQYF.

Judged by abundance, this clonotype is large. The V call is TRBV6-1, the J call TRBJ2-1; D uncertain. Trimming removed 3 bases from V and 5 bases from J, with 8 bases in between. Germline-derived CDR1 and CDR2 are MNHNS and SASEGT. The CDR3 sequence is 13 residues long. CDR3 protein: CASSERKNNEQFF. CDR3 in DNA: TGTGCCAGCAGTGAGCGGAAAAACAATGAGCAGTTCTTC.

For this clonotype: The junction departs from the called germline gene at one end, perhaps through a read error. The chain carries TRBV13 and TRBJ2-6, with 7 bases identical to TRBD2. Germline V lookup: CDR1 PRHDT, CDR2 FYEKMQ (reference sequence). The CDR3 contains 16 residues. The DNA for the CDR3 is TGTGCCTGCAGCTCAGACGGGGGGAGTGAGGCCAACGTCCTGACTTTC. Amino acids: CACSSDGGSEANVLTF.

This clonotype was detected once. The CDR3 does not close with the conserved phenylalanine or tryptophan, likely indicating a read error. The chain links TRBV6-5 to TRBJ1-6; no definite D call. The CDR3 has 13 residues. Germline loops: CDR1 MNHEY, CDR2 SVGAGI. The CDR3 DNA reads as TGTGCCAGCAGCCCTAAGCCGAATTCTCCCCTCCACCTT. It is translated as CASSPKPNSPLHL.

This chain uses TRBV20-1 with TRBJ2-2, with 10 bases identical to TRBD2. CDR3 length: 16 residues. V shed 3 bases and J 6 bases; nucleotides not matched to a gene: 10. Germline V gene sequence: CDR1 DFQATT, CDR2 SNEGSKA (reference sequence). Here the CDR3 DNA reads TGCAGTGCTAGCCCCCTAGCGGGAGCTGCTTCCGGGGAGCTGTTTTTT. As protein: CSASPLAGAASGELFF.

CDR3 protein: CASSFTEASYEQYF. For the CDR3, the DNA is TGTGCCAGCAGTTTTACAGAGGCCTCGTACGAGCAGTACTTC. The chain has TRBV28 and TRBJ2-7; D gene unclear. Germline CDR1 and CDR2: MDHEN and SYDVKM. The CDR3 contains 14 residues. Deletions cut 3 bases from V and 4 bases from J, with 13 bases between.

Notes on this clonotype: The CDR3 ends on some other residue instead of the conserved phenylalanine or tryptophan, so this is likely a read error. The rearrangement joins TRBV28 to TRBJ2-7, with TRBD1 identical over 9 bases. This CDR3 has 14 amino acids. Germline V gene lookup returns CDR1 MDHEN and CDR2 SYDVKM. Trimming took 6 bases from V and 7 from J; bases not matched to a gene: 10. CDR3 residues: CASSAGTGTGEQYS. The CDR3 nucleotides are TGTGCCAGCAGCGCAGGGACAGGGACAGGAGAGCAGTACTCC.

Regarding this clonotype: This may come from a read error, since a much larger clone is one base off. V and J are TRBV5-6 and TRBJ2-1, with a weak D call TRBD2 (5 bases). There are 16 residues in the CDR3. Germline V lookup: CDR1 SGHDT, CDR2 YYEEEE. The V end lost 2 bases, the J end lost 1 base, and 13 bases lay between the germline ends. The CDR3 region has the DNA TGTGCCAGCAGCTTCGACTGGAGAGGGTCCTACAATGAGCAGTTCTTC. Protein sequence: CASSFDWRGSYNEQFF.

Remarks on this clonotype: One end of the junction varies from germline; a read error may be responsible. The J gene is TRBJ2-2, the V gene TRBV4-3, with a tentative D call TRBD1 (5 bases). Germline V CDR1 and CDR2: LGHNA, YSLEER. The CDR3 sequence is 19 residues long. The CDR3 DNA sequence: TGCGCCATCAGCCCCCGAAGCCTGACAAGGGGCGGCTCCACCGGGGAGCTGTTTTTT. Encoded protein: CAISPRSLTRGGSTGELFF.

This chain connects TRBV6-1 to TRBJ2-3; D remains ambiguous. The germline V gene encodes CDR1 MNHNS and CDR2 SASEGT. V gave up 7 bases and J gave up 6 bases, with 17 bases separating them. This CDR3 region has 14 residues. For the CDR3, the DNA is TGTGCCAGCAATCTTGGGCATTTGGGGGATACGCAGTATTTT. Translated: CASNLGHLGDTQYF.